This note documents a single T cell receptor (beta chain) sequence. In this sample, this clonotype turned up a few times. Its antigen is not yet known. Within one base of it there is no much larger clone, and no base qualities were kept. Measured from the cysteine to the phenylalanine, the CDR3 is 15 residues long. The kept DNA is CDR3 alone, 45 bases in frame from the first base. The germline V gene yields SGHRS for CDR1 and YFSETQ for CDR2. The germline V end is reduced by 2 bases and the J end by 2 bases; junction bases left unmatched: 5. The sample is drawn from a study of response to subunit inactivated influenza vaccine (dated by TCRdb to 2017 to 2018). Regarding the study in general: Deep quantitative profiling of the T cell receptor repertoire was used in the study to follow responses to a trivalent subunit inactivated influenza vaccine.

Libraries were prepared through RT-PCR. The run used an Illumina HiSeq 2500. TCRdb redid the processing of the public reads, applying fastp at Q25 and MiXCR, and retained in-frame beta chains. For every CDR3 protein sequence, its rows merge into one entry that carries the most common genes and DNA. Recorded for this sample are 600,000 to 700,000 distinct CDR3 sequences; about 14% of them occurred a single time. Around 7.6% of the sample goes to the ten largest clones. Overall results and qualifications from the work: The authors suggested that each seasonal influenza vaccination may recruit only a limited number of new T cells.

The origin of this receptor is a man between 45 and 60 years old who received an inactivated influenza vaccine. Donor details come from another sample of the same person, matched by shared clones. The material sequenced was PBMCs from blood, taken 14 days before vaccination. The chain uses TRBV5-1 and TRBJ2-5; 8 nucleotides in the junction match TRBD2. The DNA sequence is given as TGCGCCAGCAGCTTAATTAGCGGGGTTCAAGAGACCCAGTACTTC. Protein translation: CASSLISGVQETQYF.